These T cell receptor beta chains were read from a single sample in a study of blood T cell repertoires in COVID-19. Assay: immunoSEQ multiplex PCR; the TCRdb copy retains only in-frame clones and omits some. The top ten clones hold roughly 1.6% of a sample with hundreds of thousands of clones, around 87% of them seen once. Sequencing input: PBMCs or T cells enriched from blood (not recorded which). These receptors all stem from a woman aged 50 to 60 who had recovered from COVID-19. Both conserved end residues are part of each CDR3. D genes are given only for firm matches. Only some rows state a clone size, as once, few, many or a class for expanded clones.

clone size,V gene,CDR3 length,D gene,J gene,CDR3 protein,CDR3 DNA
-,TRBV10-3,12,-,TRBJ2-7,CAISRDNYEQYF,TGTGCCATTTCAAGGGACAACTACGAGCAGTACTTC
-,TRBV24-1,13,-,TRBJ1-5,CAAHSNPYQPQHF,TGTGCCGCCCACTCGAATCCGTATCAGCCCCAGCATTTT
-,TRBV28,14,TRBD1,TRBJ1-1,CASSGTGGVTEAFF,TGTGCCAGCAGTGGAACAGGGGGAGTCACTGAAGCTTTCTTT
-,TRBV4-1,15,TRBD2,TRBJ2-7,CASSQVVAGPYEQYF,TGCGCCAGCAGCCAAGTAGTAGCGGGGCCCTACGAGCAGTACTTC
-,TRBV6-1,12,-,TRBJ1-1,CASSEQGPRRRF,TGTGCCAGCAGTGAGCAGGGGCCCCGAAGGAGGTTT
-,TRBV12-3/TRBV12-4,13,-,TRBJ2-3,CASSELQTDTQYF,TGTGCCAGCAGTGAACTCCAAACAGATACGCAGTATTTT
-,TRBV27,14,-,TRBJ2-7,CASRPHGRDYEQYF,TGTGCCAGCAGACCACATGGCAGGGACTACGAGCAGTACTTC
-,TRBV20-1,11,-,TRBJ1-1,CSAPGDTEAFF,TGCAGTGCCCCCGGGGATACTGAAGCTTTCTTT
once,TRBV12-3/TRBV12-4,12,TRBD1,TRBJ2-7,CASRRDSYEQYF,TGTGCCAGCAGACGGGACAGCTACGAGCAGTACTTC
-,TRBV3-1/TRBV3-2,17,TRBD2,TRBJ2-3,CASSQGPSGANTDTQYF,TGTGCCAGCAGCCAAGGTCCCAGCGGGGCTAACACAGATACGCAGTATTTT
-,TRBV15,15,TRBD1,TRBJ1-6,CATSNRQGPNSPLHF,TGTGCCACCAGCAATAGACAGGGACCCAATTCACCCCTCCACTTT
-,TRBV19,15,-,TRBJ1-1,CASELTGQKNTEAFF,TGTGCCAGCGAACTCACGGGACAAAAGAACACTGAAGCTTTCTTT
-,TRBV28,15,-,TRBJ2-2,CASSFSVYNTGELFF,TGTGCCAGCAGTTTTAGTGTCTACAACACCGGGGAGCTGTTTTTT
once,TRBV2,13,TRBD1,TRBJ2-3,CASKGQWADTQYF,TGTGCCAGCAAGGGACAGTGGGCAGATACGCAGTATTTT
few,TRBV15,14,-,TRBJ1-1,CATSRQGLSPEAFF,TGTGCCACCAGCAGACAGGGTCTTAGTCCTGAAGCTTTCTTT
few,TRBV5-1,17,TRBD1,TRBJ2-7,CASSLSIGTGGSYEQYF,TGCGCCAGCAGCTTGAGCATAGGGACAGGAGGCTCCTACGAGCAGTACTTC
-,TRBV9,15,-,TRBJ2-3,CASSVERDSTDTQYF,TGTGCCAGCAGCGTAGAGAGGGATAGCACAGATACGCAGTATTTT
-,TRBV5-1,16,TRBD1,TRBJ1-1,CASSLARGTGATEAFF,TGCGCCAGCAGCTTGGCCAGGGGGACAGGGGCCACTGAAGCTTTCTTT
-,TRBV7-9,17,TRBD2,TRBJ2-1,CASSPSVLAGGRDEQFF,TGTGCCAGCAGCCCCTCCGTTCTAGCGGGAGGAAGGGATGAGCAGTTCTTC
-,TRBV5-1,14,-,TRBJ2-7,CASVFSPGTYEQYF,TGCGCCAGCGTCTTTTCGCCGGGTACCTACGAGCAGTACTTC
-,TRBV5-4,14,TRBD1,TRBJ1-4,CASSPTGVGEKLFF,TGTGCCAGCAGCCCGACAGGGGTCGGGGAAAAACTGTTTTTT
-,TRBV7-7,16,-,TRBJ1-3,CASSLGPSHSGNTIYF,TGTGCTAGCAGCTTAGGTCCCAGTCACTCTGGAAACACCATATATTTT
-,TRBV28,16,TRBD1,TRBJ1-2,CASSLSSDRTNYGYTF,TGTGCCAGCAGTTTAAGTTCGGACAGGACGAACTATGGCTACACCTTC
-,TRBV4-1,15,TRBD1,TRBJ1-6,CASSQDDRGDSPLHF,TGCGCCAGCAGCCAAGATGACAGGGGTGATTCACCCCTCCACTTT
once,TRBV6-5,15,TRBD1,TRBJ2-7,CASKGQDRVTYEQYF,TGTGCCAGTAAAGGACAGGATCGAGTCACCTACGAGCAGTACTTC
-,TRBV27,14,-,TRBJ2-3,CASNRIPSTDTQYF,TGTGCCAGCAACAGGATCCCTAGCACAGATACGCAGTATTTT
-,TRBV2,13,TRBD1,TRBJ1-1,CASRAGTGGEGAF,TGTGCCAGCAGAGCCGGGACAGGGGGCGAAGGCGCTTTT
-,TRBV4-2,14,-,TRBJ2-1,CASSQVSARNEQFF,TGTGCCAGCAGCCAAGTAAGTGCGAGGAATGAGCAGTTCTTC
-,TRBV11-3,18,TRBD2,TRBJ2-3,CASSWGLAGGPALDTQYF,TGTGCCAGCAGCTGGGGACTAGCGGGAGGGCCGGCTTTAGATACGCAGTATTTT
-,TRBV5-1,15,-,TRBJ2-5,CASMAGQGGEETQYF,TGCGCCAGCATGGCGGGCCAGGGGGGAGAAGAGACCCAGTACTTC
-,TRBV30,13,-,TRBJ2-6,CAWSEPGANVLTF,TGTGCCTGGAGCGAGCCTGGGGCCAACGTCCTGACTTTC
-,TRBV3-1/TRBV3-2,15,-,TRBJ1-2,CASSQDPGRGLGYTF,TGTGCCAGCAGCCAAGATCCGGGGCGGGGGCTGGGCTACACCTTC
-,TRBV28,17,TRBD2,TRBJ2-3,CASSLLSSSGIVDTQYF,TGTGCCAGCAGTTTATTGTCGTCTAGCGGGATAGTAGATACGCAGTATTTT
-,TRBV28,16,TRBD1,TRBJ2-7,CASTGTSGTGDHEQYF,TGTGCCAGCACCGGTACCTCCGGGACAGGGGACCACGAGCAGTACTTC
-,TRBV15,15,-,TRBJ1-3,CATSRDPSSGNTIYF,TGTGCCACCAGCAGAGATCCCAGCTCTGGAAACACCATATATTTT
-,TRBV10-1,12,-,TRBJ2-5,CARYRVQETQYF,TGCGCCCGATACAGGGTCCAAGAGACCCAGTACTTC
-,TRBV29-1,17,TRBD2,TRBJ2-1,CSVDELAGGSSYNEQFF,TGCAGCGTTGATGAGCTAGCGGGAGGGAGCTCCTACAATGAGCAGTTCTTC
-,TRBV9,12,-,TRBJ2-5,CASSANQETQYF,TGTGCCAGCAGCGCAAACCAAGAGACCCAGTACTTC
-,TRBV28,11,-,TRBJ1-2,CASSLSDGYTF,TGTGCCAGCAGTTTATCAGATGGCTACACCTTC
-,TRBV19,13,-,TRBJ1-5,CASREAGNQPQHF,TGTGCCAGTAGAGAGGCAGGCAATCAGCCCCAGCATTTT
-,TRBV12-5,18,TRBD1,TRBJ1-3,CASGLVLQGTGKYNTIYF,TGTGCTAGTGGTTTGGTCCTCCAAGGGACAGGGAAGTATAACACCATATATTTT
-,TRBV25-1,14,TRBD1,TRBJ1-1,CASSDMTGDTEAFF,TGTGCCAGCAGTGATATGACAGGGGACACTGAAGCTTTCTTT
-,TRBV5-4,17,TRBD2,TRBJ2-3,CASSLAMGGGSTDTQYF,TGTGCCAGCAGCTTGGCCATGGGCGGGGGTAGCACAGATACGCAGTATTTT